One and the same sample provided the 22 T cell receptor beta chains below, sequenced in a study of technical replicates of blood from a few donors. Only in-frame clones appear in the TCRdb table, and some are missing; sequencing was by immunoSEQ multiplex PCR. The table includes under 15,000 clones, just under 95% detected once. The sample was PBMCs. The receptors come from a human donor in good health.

The DNA for the CDR3 is TGTGCCAGCAGTGAGGGTGGGAGGGATACGCAGTATTTT. Residues: CASSEGGRDTQYF. The chain carries TRBV6-1 and TRBJ2-3; TRBD2 might be the D (6 bases). CDR1 and CDR2 from the germline V gene are MNHNS and SASEGT. Trimming took 3 bases from V and 6 from J, leaving 10 bases between them. The CDR3 runs 13 residues.

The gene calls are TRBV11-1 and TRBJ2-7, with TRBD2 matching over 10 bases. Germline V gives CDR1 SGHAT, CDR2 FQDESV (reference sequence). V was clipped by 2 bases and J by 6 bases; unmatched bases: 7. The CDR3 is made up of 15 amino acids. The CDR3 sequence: CASSLRAGGTLEQYF. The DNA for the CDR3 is TGTGCCAGCAGCTTAAGAGCGGGAGGGACCCTCGAGCAGTACTTC.

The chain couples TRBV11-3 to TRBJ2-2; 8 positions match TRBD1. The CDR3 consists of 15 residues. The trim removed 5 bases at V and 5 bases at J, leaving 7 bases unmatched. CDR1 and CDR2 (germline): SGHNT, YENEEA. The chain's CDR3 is CASSPRTGNTGELFF. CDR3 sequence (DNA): TGTGCCAGCAGCCCCCGGACAGGGAATACCGGGGAGCTGTTTTTT. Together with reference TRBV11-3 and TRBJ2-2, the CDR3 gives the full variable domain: EAGVVQSPRYKIIEKKQPVAFWCNPISGHNTLYWYLQNLGQGPELLIRYENEEAVDDSQLPKDRFSAERLKGVDSTLKIQPAELGDSAVYLCASSPRTGNTGELFFGEGSRLTVL.

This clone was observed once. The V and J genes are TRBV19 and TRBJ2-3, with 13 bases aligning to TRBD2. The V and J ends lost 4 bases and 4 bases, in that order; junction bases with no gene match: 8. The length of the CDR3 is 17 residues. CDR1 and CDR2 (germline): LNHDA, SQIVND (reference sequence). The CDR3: CASSNLGLAGRADTQYF. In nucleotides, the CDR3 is TGTGCCAGTAGTAACCTGGGACTAGCGGGGCGGGCAGATACGCAGTATTTT.

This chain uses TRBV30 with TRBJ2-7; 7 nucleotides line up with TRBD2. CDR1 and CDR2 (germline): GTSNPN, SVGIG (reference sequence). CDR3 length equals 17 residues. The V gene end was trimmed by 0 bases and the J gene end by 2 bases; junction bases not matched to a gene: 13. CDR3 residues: CAWSVDISGTNTYEQYF. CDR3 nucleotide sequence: TGTGCCTGGAGTGTAGACATATCCGGGACTAACACCTACGAGCAGTACTTC. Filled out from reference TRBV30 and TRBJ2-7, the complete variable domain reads SQTIHQWPATLVQPVGSPLSLECTVEGTSNPNLYWYRQAAGRGLQLLFYSVGIGQISSEVPQNLSASRPQDRQFILSSKKLLLSDSGFYLCAWSVDISGTNTYEQYFGPGTRLTVT.

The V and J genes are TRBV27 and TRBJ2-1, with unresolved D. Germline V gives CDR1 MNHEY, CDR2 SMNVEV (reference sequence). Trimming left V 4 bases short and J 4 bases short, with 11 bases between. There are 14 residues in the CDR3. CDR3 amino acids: CASSSSQIYNEQFF. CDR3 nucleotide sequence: TGTGCCAGCAGTTCATCCCAAATTTACAATGAGCAGTTCTTC.

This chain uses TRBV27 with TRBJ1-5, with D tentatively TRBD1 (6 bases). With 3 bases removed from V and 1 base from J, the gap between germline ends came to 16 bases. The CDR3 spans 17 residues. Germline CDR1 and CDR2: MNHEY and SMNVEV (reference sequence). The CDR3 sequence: CASSFLPTGESNQPQHF. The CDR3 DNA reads TGTGCCAGCAGTTTCCTTCCGACAGGCGAGAGCAATCAGCCCCAGCATTTT.

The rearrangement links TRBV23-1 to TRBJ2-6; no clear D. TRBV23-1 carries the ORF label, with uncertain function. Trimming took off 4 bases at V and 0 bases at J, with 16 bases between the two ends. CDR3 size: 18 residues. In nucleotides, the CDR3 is TGCGCCAGCAGTCGATTGCCCCTCCTTAGCTCTGGGGCCAACGTCCTGACTTTC. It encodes CASSRLPLLSSGANVLTF.

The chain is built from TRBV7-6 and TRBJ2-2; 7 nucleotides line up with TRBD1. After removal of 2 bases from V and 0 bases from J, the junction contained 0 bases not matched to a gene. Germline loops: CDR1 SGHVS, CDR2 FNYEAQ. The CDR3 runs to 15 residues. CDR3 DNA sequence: TGTGCCAGCAGCTTACAGGGGGCGAACACCGGGGAGCTGTTTTTT. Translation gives CASSLQGANTGELFF.

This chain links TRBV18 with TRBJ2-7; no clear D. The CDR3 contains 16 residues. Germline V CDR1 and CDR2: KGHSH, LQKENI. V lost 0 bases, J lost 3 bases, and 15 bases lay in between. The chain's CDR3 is CASSPPGSHSVYEQYF. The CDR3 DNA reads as TGTGCCAGCTCACCACCGGGCAGTCATAGTGTCTACGAGCAGTACTTC.

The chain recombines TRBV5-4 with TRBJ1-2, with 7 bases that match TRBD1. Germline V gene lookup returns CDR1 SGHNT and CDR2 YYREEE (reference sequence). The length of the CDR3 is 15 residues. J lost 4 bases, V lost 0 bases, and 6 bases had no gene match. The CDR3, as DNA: TGTGCCAGCAGCTTGGAGAGGGGGCAGGGCTATGGCTACACCTTC. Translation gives CASSLERGQGYGYTF.

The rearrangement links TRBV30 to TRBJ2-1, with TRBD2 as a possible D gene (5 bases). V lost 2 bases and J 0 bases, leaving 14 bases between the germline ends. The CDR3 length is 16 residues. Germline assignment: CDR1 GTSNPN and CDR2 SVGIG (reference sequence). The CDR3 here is CAWSPAAKRSYNEQFF. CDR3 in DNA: TGTGCCTGGAGTCCAGCGGCTAAGCGCTCCTACAATGAGCAGTTCTTC.

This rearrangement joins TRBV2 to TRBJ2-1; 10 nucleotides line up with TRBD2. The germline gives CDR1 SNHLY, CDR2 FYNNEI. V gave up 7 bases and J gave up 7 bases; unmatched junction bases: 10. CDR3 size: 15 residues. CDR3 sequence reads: CASTKAGGPMNEQFF. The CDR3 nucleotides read TGTGCCAGCACCAAAGCGGGAGGGCCTATGAATGAGCAGTTCTTC. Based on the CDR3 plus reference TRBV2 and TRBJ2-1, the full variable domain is EPEVTQTPSHQVTQMGQEVILRCVPISNHLYFYWYRQILGQKVEFLVSFYNNEISEKSEIFDDQFSVERPDGSNFTLKIRSTKLEDSAMYFCASTKAGGPMNEQFFGPGTRLTVL.

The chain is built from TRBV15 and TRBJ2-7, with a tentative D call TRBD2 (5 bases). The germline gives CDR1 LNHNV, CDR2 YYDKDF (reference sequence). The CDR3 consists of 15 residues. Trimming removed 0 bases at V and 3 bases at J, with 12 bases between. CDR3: CATSRDRGGNYEQYF. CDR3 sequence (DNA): TGTGCCACCAGCAGAGATCGTGGAGGCAACTACGAGCAGTACTTC.

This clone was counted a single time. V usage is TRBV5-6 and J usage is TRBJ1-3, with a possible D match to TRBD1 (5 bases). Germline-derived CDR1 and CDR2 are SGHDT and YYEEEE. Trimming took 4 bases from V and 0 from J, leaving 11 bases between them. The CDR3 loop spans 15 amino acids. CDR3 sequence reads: CASSATTGSGNTIYF. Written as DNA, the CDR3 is TGTGCCAGCAGCGCGACCACAGGCTCTGGAAACACCATATATTTT.

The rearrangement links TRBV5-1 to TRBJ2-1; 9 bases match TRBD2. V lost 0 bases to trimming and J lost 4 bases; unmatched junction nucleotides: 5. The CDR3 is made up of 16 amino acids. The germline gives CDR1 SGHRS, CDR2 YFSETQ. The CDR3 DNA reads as TGCGCCAGCAGCTTGGGTGGGACTAGCACTTACAATGAGCAGTTCTTC. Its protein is CASSLGGTSTYNEQFF.

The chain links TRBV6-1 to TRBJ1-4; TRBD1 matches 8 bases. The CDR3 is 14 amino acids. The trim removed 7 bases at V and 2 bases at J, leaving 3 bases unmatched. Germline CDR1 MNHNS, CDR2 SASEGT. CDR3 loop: CASKQGATNEKLFF. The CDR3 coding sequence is TGTGCCAGCAAGCAGGGGGCCACTAATGAAAAACTGTTTTTT.

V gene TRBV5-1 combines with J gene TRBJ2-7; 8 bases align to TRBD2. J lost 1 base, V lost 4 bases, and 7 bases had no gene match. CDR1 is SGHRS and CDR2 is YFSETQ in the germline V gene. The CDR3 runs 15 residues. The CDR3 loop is CASSHQRERSYEQYF. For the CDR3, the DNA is TGCGCCAGCAGCCACCAGCGGGAGAGGTCCTACGAGCAGTACTTC.

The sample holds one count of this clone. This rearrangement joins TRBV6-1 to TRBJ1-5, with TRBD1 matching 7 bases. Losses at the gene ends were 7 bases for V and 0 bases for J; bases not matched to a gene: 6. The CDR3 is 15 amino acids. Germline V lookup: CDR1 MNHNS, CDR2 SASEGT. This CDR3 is CASTDYRGSNQPQHF. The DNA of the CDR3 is TGTGCCAGCACGGATTACAGGGGTAGCAATCAGCCCCAGCATTTT.

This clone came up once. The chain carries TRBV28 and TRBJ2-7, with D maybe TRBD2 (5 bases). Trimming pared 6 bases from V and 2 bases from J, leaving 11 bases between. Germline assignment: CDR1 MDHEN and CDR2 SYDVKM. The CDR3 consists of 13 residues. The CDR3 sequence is CASREALAYEQYF. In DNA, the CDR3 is TGTGCCAGCAGGGAGGCTCTAGCCTACGAGCAGTACTTC.

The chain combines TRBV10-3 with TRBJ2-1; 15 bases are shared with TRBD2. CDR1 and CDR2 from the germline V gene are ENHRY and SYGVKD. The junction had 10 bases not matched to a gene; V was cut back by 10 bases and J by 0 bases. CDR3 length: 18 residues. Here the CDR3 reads CASSVGLAGGSSYNEQFF. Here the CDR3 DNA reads TGTGCCAGCTCGGTAGGACTAGCGGGAGGGAGCTCCTACAATGAGCAGTTCTTC.

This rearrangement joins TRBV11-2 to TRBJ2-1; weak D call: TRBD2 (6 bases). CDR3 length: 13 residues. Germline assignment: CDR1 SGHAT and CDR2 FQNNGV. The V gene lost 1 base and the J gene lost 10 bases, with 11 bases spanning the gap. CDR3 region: CASSLGSGGEQFF. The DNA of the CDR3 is TGTGCCAGCAGCTTAGGCTCCGGGGGAGAGCAGTTCTTC.